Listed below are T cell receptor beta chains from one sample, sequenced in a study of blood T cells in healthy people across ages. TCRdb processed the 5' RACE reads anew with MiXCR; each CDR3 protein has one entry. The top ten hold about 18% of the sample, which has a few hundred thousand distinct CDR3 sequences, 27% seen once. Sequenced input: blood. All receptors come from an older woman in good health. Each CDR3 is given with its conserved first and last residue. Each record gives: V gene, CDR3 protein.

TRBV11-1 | CASSLSGRASPLHF
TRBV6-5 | CASSYSRRAQGNSPLHF
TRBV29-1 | CSVGPRDSYYNEQFF
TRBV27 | CASSLSSDSLRFF
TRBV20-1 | CSASAHSGTGNTIYF
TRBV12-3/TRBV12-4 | CASSPRDSPTNQSQHF
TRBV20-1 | CSARDLGRGIPETQYF
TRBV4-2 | CASSQDIRSRATDTQYF
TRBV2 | CASRRSRDHPIAFF
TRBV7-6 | CASSFTGDSHYGYTF
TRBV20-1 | CSRNVGNYGYTF
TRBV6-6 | CASSYSRQGASEQYF
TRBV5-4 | CASSRQSSYNEQFF
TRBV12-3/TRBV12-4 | CASSHRLAGPTDTQYF
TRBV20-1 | CSATTSGVPSGNEQFF
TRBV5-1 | CASSPSGTAPYEQYF
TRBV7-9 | CASSSGTENYNSPLHF
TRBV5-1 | CASSLITGYNEQFF
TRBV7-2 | CASSLSGGVSYEQYF
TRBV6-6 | CASSSGGEQFF
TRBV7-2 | CASNQGLAGDYEQYF
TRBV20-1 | CSAAIAGGNDQYF
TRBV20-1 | CSARDLILPDTQYF
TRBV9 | CASSVQGMDTEAFF
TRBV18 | CASSANRFSYNEQFF
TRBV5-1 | CASSPGTGEAPLHF
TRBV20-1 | CSARRAGSGANVLTF
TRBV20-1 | CSARDSADNEQFF
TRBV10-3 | CAISSDRGLETQYF
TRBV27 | CASSYGRQGAGDGYTF
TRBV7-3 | CASSLRQGLYQPQHF
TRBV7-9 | CASTPVGGMSTEAFF
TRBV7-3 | CASSARAGSYNEQFF
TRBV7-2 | CASSPLPYAGGADTQYF
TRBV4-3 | CASSQRPAGYLLPEAFF
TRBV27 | CASSMSGTPYGYTF
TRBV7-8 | CASSQDGTAGYETQYF
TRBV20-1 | CSASRDGIMNTEAFF
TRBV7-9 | CASSSRSTNEKLFF
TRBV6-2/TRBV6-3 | CASTVNQETQYF
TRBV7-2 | CASSLEVGGYTF
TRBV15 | CATSRDVRGGTYNEQFF
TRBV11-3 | CASSLGQGRLYEQFF